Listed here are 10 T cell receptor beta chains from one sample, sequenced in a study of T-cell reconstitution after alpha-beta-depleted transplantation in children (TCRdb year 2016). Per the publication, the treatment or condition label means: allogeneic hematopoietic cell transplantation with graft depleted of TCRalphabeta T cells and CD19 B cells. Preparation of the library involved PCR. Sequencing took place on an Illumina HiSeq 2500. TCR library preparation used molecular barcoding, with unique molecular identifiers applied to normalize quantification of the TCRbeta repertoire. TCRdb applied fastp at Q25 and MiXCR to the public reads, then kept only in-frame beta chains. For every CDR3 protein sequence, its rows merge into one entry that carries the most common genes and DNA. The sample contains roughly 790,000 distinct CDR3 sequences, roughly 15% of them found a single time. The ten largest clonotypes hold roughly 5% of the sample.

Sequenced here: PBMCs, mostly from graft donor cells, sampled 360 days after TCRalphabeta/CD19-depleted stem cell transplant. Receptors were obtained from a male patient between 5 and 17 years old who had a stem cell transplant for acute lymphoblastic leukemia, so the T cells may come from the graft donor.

The CDR3, as DNA: TGTGCCAGCAGCCCAGGGCTCAGACAGCCCCAGCATTTT. Translating it yields CASSPGLRQPQHF. This chain connects TRBV12-3 or TRBV12-4 to TRBJ1-5, with TRBD1 as a possible D gene (5 bases). Trimming took off 6 bases at V and 7 bases at J, with 13 bases between the two ends. This CDR3 spans 13 amino acids.

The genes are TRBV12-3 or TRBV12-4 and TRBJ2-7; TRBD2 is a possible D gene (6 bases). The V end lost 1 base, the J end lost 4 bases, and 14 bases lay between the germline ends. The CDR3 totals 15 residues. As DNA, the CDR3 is TGTGCCAGCAGTTTAGTTAGGAGGGGATCTTACGAGCAGTACTTC. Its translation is CASSLVRRGSYEQYF.

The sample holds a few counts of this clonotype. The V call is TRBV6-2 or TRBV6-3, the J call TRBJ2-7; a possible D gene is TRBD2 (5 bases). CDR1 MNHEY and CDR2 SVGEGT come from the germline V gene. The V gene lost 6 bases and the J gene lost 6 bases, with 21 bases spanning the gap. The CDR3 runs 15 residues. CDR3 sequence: CASSPTEVRASEQYF. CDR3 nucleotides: TGTGCCAGCAGCCCGACGGAGGTGAGGGCTAGCGAGCAGTACTTC.

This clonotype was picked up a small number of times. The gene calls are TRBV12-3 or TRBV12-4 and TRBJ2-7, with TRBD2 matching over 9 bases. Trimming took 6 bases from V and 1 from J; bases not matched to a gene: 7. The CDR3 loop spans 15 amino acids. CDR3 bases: TGTGCCAGCAGGTTTAGCGGGAGTGAGTCCTACGAGCAGTACTTC. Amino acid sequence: CASRFSGSESYEQYF.

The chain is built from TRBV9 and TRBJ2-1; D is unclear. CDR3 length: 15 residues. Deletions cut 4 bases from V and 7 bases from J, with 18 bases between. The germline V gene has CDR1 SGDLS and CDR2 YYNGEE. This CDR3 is CASSPRPARINEQFF. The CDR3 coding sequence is TGTGCCAGCAGCCCCCGCCCCGCGCGGATAAATGAGCAGTTCTTC.

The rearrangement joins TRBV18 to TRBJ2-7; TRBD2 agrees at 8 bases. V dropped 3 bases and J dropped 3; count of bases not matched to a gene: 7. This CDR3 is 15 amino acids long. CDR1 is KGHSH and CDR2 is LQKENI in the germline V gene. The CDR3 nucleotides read TGTGCCAGCTCACCTACTAGCGGACTGATCTACGAGCAGTACTTC. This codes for CASSPTSGLIYEQYF.

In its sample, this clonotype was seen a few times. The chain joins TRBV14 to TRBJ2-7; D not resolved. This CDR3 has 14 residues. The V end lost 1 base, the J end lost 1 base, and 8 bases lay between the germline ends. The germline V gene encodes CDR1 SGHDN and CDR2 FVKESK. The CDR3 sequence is CASSQAFFSYEQYF. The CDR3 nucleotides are TGTGCCAGCAGCCAAGCCTTCTTTTCCTACGAGCAGTACTTC.

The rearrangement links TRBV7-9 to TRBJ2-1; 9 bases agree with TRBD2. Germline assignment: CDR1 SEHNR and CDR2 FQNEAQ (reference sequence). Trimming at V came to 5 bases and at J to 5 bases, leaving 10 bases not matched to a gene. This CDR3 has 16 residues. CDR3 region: CASSRGKREAHNEQFF. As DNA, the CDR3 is TGTGCCAGCAGCCGGGGTAAGCGGGAGGCCCACAATGAGCAGTTCTTC.

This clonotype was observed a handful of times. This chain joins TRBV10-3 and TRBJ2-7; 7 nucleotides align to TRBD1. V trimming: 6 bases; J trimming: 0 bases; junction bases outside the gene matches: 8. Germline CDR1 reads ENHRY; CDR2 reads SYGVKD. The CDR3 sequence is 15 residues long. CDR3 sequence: CAISLTGFPSYEQYF. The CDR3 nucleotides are TGTGCCATCAGCCTGACAGGGTTTCCCTCCTACGAGCAGTACTTC.

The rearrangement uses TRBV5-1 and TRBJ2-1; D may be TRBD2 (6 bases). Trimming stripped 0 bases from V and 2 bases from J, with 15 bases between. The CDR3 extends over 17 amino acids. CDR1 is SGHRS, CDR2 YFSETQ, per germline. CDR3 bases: TGCGCCAGCAGCTTGGGAGCCTTGGCGGGACCCTACAATGAGCAGTTCTTC. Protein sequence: CASSLGALAGPYNEQFF.